The rows below give T cell receptor beta chains drawn from one sample of a study of beta chain features in type 1 diabetes. Repertoires were generated with immunoSEQ multiplex PCR, while TCRdb's copy carries only in-frame clones and drops some. This sample has approximately 160,000 clones, with about a tenth found just once. Source material: central memory CD4+ T cells from blood. These receptors all come from a young man with type 1 diabetes. The CDR3 runs from the conserved cysteine through the conserved F or W. The D gene is left open where the match is weak. Some rows have no size entry. The others give once, few or many, or a class for an expanded clone.

V	size	J	D	DNA	CDR3
TRBV5-1	few	TRBJ1-5	.	TGCGCCAGCAGCTTGGGGACTGCAGATCAGCCCCAGCATTTT	CASSLGTADQPQHF
TRBV29-1	few	TRBJ2-3	TRBD1	TGCAGCGGAACAGGGGGCGCGGCAGATACGCAGTATTTT	CSGTGGAADTQYF
TRBV5-1	.	TRBJ2-7	TRBD1	TGCGCCAGCAGCACGGGACAGGCCCCGGGGTACGAGCAGTACTTC	CASSTGQAPGYEQYF
TRBV10-3	few	TRBJ2-1	.	TGTGCCATCAGTGAGTCGCGCACCTACAATGAGCAGTTCTTC	CAISESRTYNEQFF
TRBV29-1	.	TRBJ2-3	TRBD1	TGCAGCGTTGTTGGCGGACAGGGGGCAGATACGCAGTATTTT	CSVVGGQGADTQYF
TRBV14	many	TRBJ2-7	.	TGTGCCAGCAGCCAAGATTTGGGGGGGCCCCTCTACGAGCAGTACTTC	CASSQDLGGPLYEQYF
TRBV27	.	TRBJ1-1	.	TGTGCCAGCAGTTTTTGGGGACGGGGGGCTGAAGCTTTCTTT	CASSFWGRGAEAFF
TRBV7-9	few	TRBJ1-5	.	TGTGCCAGCAGCCGATCTGGGGAGAGCAATCAGCCCCAGCATTTT	CASSRSGESNQPQHF
TRBV6-1	few	TRBJ2-7	TRBD1	TGTGCCAGCAGTGAACAGGGGGCCGAGCAGTACTTC	CASSEQGAEQYF
TRBV29-1	.	TRBJ2-7	TRBD2	TGCAGCGTTGGGCTAGCGGGAGACGAGCAGTACTTC	CSVGLAGDEQYF
TRBV27	few	TRBJ1-2	.	TGTGCCAGCAGTCCCCTAGACAGCGCTAACTATGGCTACACCTTC	CASSPLDSANYGYTF
TRBV9	few	TRBJ2-5	.	TGTGCCAGCAGCGCACAACCTGGGGGGGCTGAGACCCAGTACTTC	CASSAQPGGAETQYF
TRBV30	.	TRBJ2-3	TRBD2	TGTGCCTGGGATTTTAGCGGGTCCGGAGATACGCAGTATTTT	CAWDFSGSGDTQYF
TRBV7-3	few	TRBJ2-7	TRBD2	TGTGCCAGCAGCCCCGGGACTAGCGGGAGCGCGCAGTACTTC	CASSPGTSGSAQYF
TRBV28	.	TRBJ1-4	.	TGTGCCAGCTCGGACAACAAGGCGGCTAATGAAAAACTGTTTTTT	CASSDNKAANEKLFF
TRBV6-5	few	TRBJ1-2	.	TGTGCCAGCAGTGCCAGAGGTGGCTACACCTTC	CASSARGGYTF
TRBV5-1	few	TRBJ2-3	.	TGCGCCAGCAGACAGGGCGGTGGCACAGATACGCAGTATTTT	CASRQGGGTDTQYF
TRBV30	.	TRBJ1-3	.	TGTGCCTGGAGACGGAGGGGCGTTTCAAGCCTCTCTGGAAACACCATATATTTT	CAWRRRGVSSLSGNTIYF
TRBV19	.	TRBJ2-2	.	TGTGCCAGTAGGACCCAGGGCGCCGGGGAGCTGTTTTTT	CASRTQGAGELFF
TRBV30	once	TRBJ1-2	TRBD1	TGTGCCGGAGACAGGGTGGGTGGCTACACCTTC	CAGDRVGGYTF
TRBV19	few	TRBJ1-5	.	TGTGCCAGTAGTATCTCGGTGGTGCGAAGCAATCAGCCCCAGCATTTT	CASSISVVRSNQPQHF
TRBV7-3	.	TRBJ2-1	.	TGCGCCAGCAGCTCCCTCATAGCGGACAATGAGCAGTTCTTC	CASSSLIADNEQFF
TRBV5-1	few	TRBJ2-5	.	TGCGCCAGCAGCTTGAGTCATGTGGGGGCTTCTGGGGAGACCCAGTACTTC	CASSLSHVGASGETQYF
TRBV6-1	few	TRBJ2-7	.	TGTGCCAGCATGGGGGACACGACCTACGAGCAGTACTTC	CASMGDTTYEQYF
TRBV30	.	TRBJ2-7	.	TGTGCCTGGAGTGTATACAGTTCCGAGCAGTACTTC	CAWSVYSSEQYF
TRBV5-1	.	TRBJ2-1	TRBD2	TGCGCCAGCAGCTTGGCCGGGACTAGCGGTTACAATGAGCAGTTCTTC	CASSLAGTSGYNEQFF
TRBV7-2	.	TRBJ2-1	.	TGTGCCAGCAGACTTACCGGGAGTACCTACAATGAGCAGTTCTTC	CASRLTGSTYNEQFF
TRBV10-3	few	TRBJ2-1	.	TGTGCCATCTCCGCCTACAATGAGCAGTTCTTC	CAISAYNEQFF
TRBV5-4	.	TRBJ2-5	.	TGTGCCAGCAGCTCTAAAAACCTCCTTGGGACCCAGTACTTC	CASSSKNLLGTQYF
TRBV18	.	TRBJ2-1	.	TGTGCCAGCTCACCGAGGAGCTCCTACAATGAGCAGTTCTTC	CASSPRSSYNEQFF
TRBV5-1	few	TRBJ1-5	TRBD1	TGCGCCAGCAGCGCACAGGGGGATAGCAATCAGCCCCAGCATTTT	CASSAQGDSNQPQHF
TRBV7-8	.	TRBJ2-3	.	TGTGCCAGCAGACGTCTCCTGCGGACTCGCACAGATACGCAGTATTTT	CASRRLLRTRTDTQYF
TRBV5-1	many	TRBJ2-1	TRBD1	TGCGCCAGCACCCTTGGGCCGGGGACAGGGATCAATGAGCAGTTCTTC	CASTLGPGTGINEQFF
TRBV6-6	.	TRBJ2-5	.	TGTGCCAGCAGTGCCGATTCGGCCCAGTACTTC	CASSADSAQYF
TRBV7-9	.	TRBJ2-5	TRBD1	TGTGCCAGCAGCTTAGGGGACAGGGGGCTCCAAGAGACCCAGTACTTC	CASSLGDRGLQETQYF
TRBV7-3	few	TRBJ2-3	TRBD2	TGTGCCAGCAGGCCGCCTGGACTAGCAGGAACAGATACGCAGTATTTT	CASRPPGLAGTDTQYF
TRBV7-2	.	TRBJ2-1	.	TGTGCCAGCAGCTTAGCGCTCGCGGGTTCCTACAATGAGCAGTTCTTC	CASSLALAGSYNEQFF
TRBV6-1	.	TRBJ2-3	TRBD2	TGTGCCAGCAGTGATCCTAGCGGGAGTGTGGCAGATACGCAGTATTTT	CASSDPSGSVADTQYF
TRBV5-5	.	TRBJ2-7	TRBD2	TGTGCCAGCAGCTTCCTTTTAGCGGGTTTCTCCTACGAGCAGTACTTC	CASSFLLAGFSYEQYF
TRBV28	many	TRBJ1-1	TRBD1	TGTGCCAGCAGGGGACTAGGGGACAGCTGGAACACTGAAGCTTTCTTT	CASRGLGDSWNTEAFF
TRBV13	.	TRBJ1-5	.	TGTGCCAGCAGCTTGGGGCTAGGTAGCAATCAGCCCCAGCATTTT	CASSLGLGSNQPQHF
TRBV29-1	.	TRBJ2-5	.	TGCAGCGTTGACTCCGGAGGAGATGAGACCCAGTACTTC	CSVDSGGDETQYF
TRBV7-6	few	TRBJ2-7	.	TGTGCCAGCAGCTTCAGGGTTAGCTCCTACGAGCAGTACTTC	CASSFRVSSYEQYF
TRBV28	.	TRBJ1-2	.	TGTGCCAGCCGGACAGCCATGGATGGCTACACCTTC	CASRTAMDGYTF
TRBV13	.	TRBJ2-1	TRBD2	TGTGCCAGCAGCCCCAGACTAGCGGGAGGGCTCGATGAGCAGTTCTTC	CASSPRLAGGLDEQFF
TRBV10-3	few	TRBJ1-4	.	TGTGCCATCAGTGAGAATGGGCAGGGTGGTGAAAAACTGTTTTTT	CAISENGQGGEKLFF
TRBV28	few	TRBJ1-1	.	TGTGCCTCTAGCGGACGGCAGATTGGTCGAGCTTTCTTT	CASSGRQIGRAFF
TRBV19	few	TRBJ2-1	.	TGTGCCAGTAGCGTAGCCGGGACTTACAATGAGCAGTTCTTC	CASSVAGTYNEQFF